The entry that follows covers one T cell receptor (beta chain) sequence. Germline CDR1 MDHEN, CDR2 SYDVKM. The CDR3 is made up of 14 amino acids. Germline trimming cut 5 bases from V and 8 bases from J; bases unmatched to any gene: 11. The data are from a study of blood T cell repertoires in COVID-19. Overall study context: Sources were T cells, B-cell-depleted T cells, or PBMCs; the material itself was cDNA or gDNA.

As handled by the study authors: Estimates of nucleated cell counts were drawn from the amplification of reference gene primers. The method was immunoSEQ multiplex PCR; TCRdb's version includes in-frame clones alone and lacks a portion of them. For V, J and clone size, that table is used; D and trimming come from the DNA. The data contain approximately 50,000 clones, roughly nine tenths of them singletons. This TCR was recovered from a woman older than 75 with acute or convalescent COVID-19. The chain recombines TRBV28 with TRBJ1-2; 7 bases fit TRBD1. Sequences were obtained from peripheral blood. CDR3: CASSPSTGVGGYTF. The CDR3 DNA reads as TGTGCCAGCAGTCCCTCCACAGGGGTGGGCGGCTACACCTTC.